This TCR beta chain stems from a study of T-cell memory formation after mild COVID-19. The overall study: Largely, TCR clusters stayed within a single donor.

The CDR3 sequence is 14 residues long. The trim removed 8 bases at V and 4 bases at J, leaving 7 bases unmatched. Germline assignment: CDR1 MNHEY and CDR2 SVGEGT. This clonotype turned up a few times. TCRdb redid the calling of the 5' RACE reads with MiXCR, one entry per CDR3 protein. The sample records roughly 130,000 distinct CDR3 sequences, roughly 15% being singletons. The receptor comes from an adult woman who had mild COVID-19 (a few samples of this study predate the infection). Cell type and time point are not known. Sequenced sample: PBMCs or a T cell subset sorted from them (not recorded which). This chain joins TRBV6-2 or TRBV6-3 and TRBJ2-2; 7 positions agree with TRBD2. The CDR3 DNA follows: TGTGCCAGCGGGTACGGGGGGTCCACCGGGGAGCTGTTTTTT. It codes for CASGYGGSTGELFF.